Following are 16 T cell receptor beta chains from one sample sequenced in a study of shared clonotypes between healthy human individuals. Profiling relied on immunoSEQ multiplex PCR, and the TCRdb table lists in-frame clones only, not all of them. The sample lists some 1 million clones, roughly 70% occurring once. The specimen was memory CD4+ T cells sorted from blood. Documented subset: CD45RA-negative fraction. These receptors were taken from a man aged 18 to 30 in good health.

This clone was counted a single time. The V gene is TRBV9, the J gene TRBJ2-3, with 7 bases matching TRBD1. V lost 0 bases, J lost 5 bases, and 6 bases stayed unmatched. Germline lookup yields CDR1 SGDLS and CDR2 YYNGEE. The CDR3 length is 15 residues. The CDR3 coding sequence is TGTGCCAGCAGCGTAGTGGGACAGAAGTTAGATACGCAGTATTTT. Its protein is CASSVVGQKLDTQYF.

The chain recombines TRBV6-6 with TRBJ1-6, with 7 bases fitting TRBD1. The V and J ends lost 2 bases and 3 bases, in that order; junction bases with no gene match: 1. The CDR3 extends over 15 amino acids. Germline lookup yields CDR1 MNHNY and CDR2 SVGAGI (reference sequence). The CDR3 nucleotides read TGTGCCAGCAGTTACGACAGGGACTATAATTCACCCCTCCACTTT. Translating it yields CASSYDRDYNSPLHF.

For this clone: Other DNA sequences in this sample translate to the same CDR3. The chain is built from TRBV2 and TRBJ1-3; no clear D gene. The CDR3 loop spans 11 amino acids. Germline loops: CDR1 SNHLY, CDR2 FYNNEI. V gave up 5 bases and J gave up 4 bases, with 3 bases separating them. The CDR3 nucleotides are TGTGCCAGCAGTTCCGGAAACACCATATATTTT. This sequence encodes CASSSGNTIYF. Based on the CDR3 plus reference TRBV2 and TRBJ1-3, the full variable domain is EPEVTQTPSHQVTQMGQEVILRCVPISNHLYFYWYRQILGQKVEFLVSFYNNEISEKSEIFDDQFSVERPDGSNFTLKIRSTKLEDSAMYFCASSSGNTIYFGEGSWLTVV.

The V call is TRBV15, the J call TRBJ1-2; D is possibly TRBD1 (6 bases). The CDR3 extends over 15 amino acids. The germline V gene encodes CDR1 LNHNV and CDR2 YYDKDF (reference sequence). V was clipped by 3 bases and J by 8 bases, with 19 bases between them. The CDR3 DNA reads as TGTGCCACCAGCAGCAAGACAGGATCGGTTTTGGGCTACACCTTC. Protein product: CATSSKTGSVLGYTF.

The chain employs TRBV5-4 and TRBJ1-5, with D tentatively TRBD1 (6 bases). The CDR3 length is 17 residues. V lost 4 bases, J lost 3 bases, and 20 bases lay in between. Per germline, CDR1 SGHNT and CDR2 YYREEE (reference sequence). CDR3 sequence reads: CASSATGKGLDNQPQHF. CDR3 coding DNA: TGTGCCAGCAGCGCAACAGGGAAGGGATTGGACAATCAGCCCCAGCATTTT.

The CDR3 coding sequence is TGTGCCAGCGGGACCCTCGGGGGCCTCCCCGGGGAAAACATTCAGTACTTC. As protein: CASGTLGGLPGENIQYF. The chain has TRBV5-4 and TRBJ2-4, with D possibly being TRBD1 or TRBD2 (6 bases each). V was clipped by 7 bases and J by 5 bases, with 25 bases between them. There are 17 residues in the CDR3. CDR1 is SGHNT, CDR2 YYREEE, per germline (reference sequence).

This clone appeared a few times. This chain uses TRBV9 with TRBJ1-2; the D is unclear. CDR3 length: 14 amino acids. Germline loops: CDR1 SGDLS, CDR2 YYNGEE. Trimming stripped 4 bases from V and 2 bases from J, with 12 bases between. CDR3 sequence reads: CASSPAGGNYGYTF. The CDR3 DNA follows: TGTGCCAGCAGCCCCGCAGGAGGGAACTATGGCTACACCTTC.

This clone occurred a few times. This chain joins TRBV6-6 and TRBJ2-1; D unclear. Trimming cost V 6 bases and J 6 bases, with 6 bases left between them. The CDR3 has 11 amino acids. The V gene's germline CDR1 is MNHNY and CDR2 SVGAGI (reference sequence). The CDR3 is CASSPSNEQFF. In DNA, the CDR3 is TGTGCCAGCAGCCCCTCCAATGAGCAGTTCTTC.

This clone was observed a single time. The chain has TRBV6-1 and TRBJ2-5; 10 positions match TRBD2. Germline CDR1 and CDR2: MNHNS and SASEGT. The junction had 5 bases not matched to a gene; V was cut back by 2 bases and J by 5 bases. This CDR3 has 15 amino acids. The CDR3 coding sequence is TGTGCCAGCAGTGAAAGCGGGGGGGCCCGGGAGACCCAGTACTTC. Protein product: CASSESGGARETQYF.

The chain couples TRBV6-5 to TRBJ1-4; perhaps TRBD1 as D (5 bases). CDR1 MNHEY and CDR2 SVGAGI come from the germline V gene. The CDR3 covers 14 residues. Trimming took off 8 bases at V and 4 bases at J, with 14 bases between the two ends. CDR3 DNA: TGTGCCAGCCACAGCGGGGGAAATAATGAAAAACTGTTTTTT. It specifies CASHSGGNNEKLFF.

The V gene is TRBV4-2, the J gene TRBJ2-7; the match to TRBD2 covers 11 bases. Losses at the gene ends were 0 bases for V and 6 bases for J; bases not matched to a gene: 10. CDR3 size: 17 residues. Per germline, CDR1 LGHNA and CDR2 YNFKEQ. The CDR3 DNA sequence: TGTGCCAGCAGCCAAGATCAAGGTAGCGGGAGGGCCTTCGAGCAGTACTTC. This gives the protein CASSQDQGSGRAFEQYF.

The chain has TRBV6-1 and TRBJ1-6, with a weak D call TRBD1 (6 bases). The CDR3 has 14 residues. Germline V CDR1 and CDR2: MNHNS, SASEGT. Between the trimmed V and J ends, which lost 8 bases and 6 bases, there was a span of 14 bases. In nucleotides, the CDR3 is TGTGCCAGCGGAAGGACAGTTAGTAATTCACCCCTCCACTTT. Protein: CASGRTVSNSPLHF.

The chain employs TRBV2 and TRBJ1-1; the match to TRBD1 covers 9 bases. Germline assignment: CDR1 SNHLY and CDR2 FYNNEI. Germline trimming cut 5 bases from V and 0 bases from J; bases unmatched to any gene: 10. CDR3 length: 17 residues. In DNA form, the CDR3 reads TGTGCCAGCAGTAGAGCCGGGACAGGGACCATGAACACTGAAGCTTTCTTT. It translates to CASSRAGTGTMNTEAFF.

The chain is built from TRBV18 and TRBJ1-5; TRBD1 might be the D (6 bases). Germline CDR1 is KGHSH and CDR2 is LQKENI. V was trimmed by 3 bases and J by 4 bases, leaving 13 bases between them. The CDR3 runs to 15 residues. The CDR3 DNA follows: TGTGCCAGCTCACCGGCAGGGGCCTTAAATCAGCCCCAGCATTTT. Its translation: CASSPAGALNQPQHF. Full variable domain (rest looked up from reference TRBV18 and TRBJ1-5): NAGVMQNPRHLVRRRGQEARLRCSPMKGHSHVYWYRQLPEEGLKFMVYLQKENIIDESGMPKERFSAEFPKEGPSILRIQQVVRGDSAAYFCASSPAGALNQPQHFGDGTRLSIL.

The chain recombines TRBV14 with TRBJ1-2, with unresolved D. CDR1 is SGHDN and CDR2 is FVKESK in the germline V gene. The CDR3 has 12 amino acids. Deletions cut 9 bases from V and 3 bases from J, with 11 bases between. The CDR3 loop reads CARLTDYYGYTF. CDR3 DNA: TGTGCCAGATTGACGGATTACTATGGCTACACCTTC.

This clone is a singleton in its sample. The chain joins TRBV5-1 to TRBJ1-4; unclear D gene. V lost 4 bases and J lost 0, with 10 bases in between. Germline loops: CDR1 SGHRS, CDR2 YFSETQ. The CDR3 runs to 15 residues. The CDR3 is CASSADGATNEKLFF. The DNA of the CDR3 is TGCGCCAGCAGCGCCGACGGTGCAACTAATGAAAAACTGTTTTTT.